This T cell receptor (beta chain) derives from a study of blood T cells in healthy people across ages. The second PCR ran roughly 7 to 12 cycles with a sample-barcoded 5' primer and J-beta primers. TCRdb itself ran the 5' RACE reads through MiXCR, one entry per CDR3 protein. The table shows around 800,000 distinct CDR3 sequences, with less than 80% occurring only once. This CDR3 is built from 15 residues. Unmatched junction bases numbered 6, after V lost 1 base and J lost 5 bases. Germline CDR1 and CDR2: SGHRS and YFSETQ. V is TRBV5-1 and J is TRBJ2-5, with 9 nucleotides matching TRBD1. The sample consisted of blood. The TCR sequence derives from a man aged 25-45 years in good health. The CDR3 loop reads CASSLSQGAGETQYF. CDR3 nucleotides: TGCGCCAGCAGCTTGTCACAGGGGGCAGGGGAGACCCAGTACTTC.